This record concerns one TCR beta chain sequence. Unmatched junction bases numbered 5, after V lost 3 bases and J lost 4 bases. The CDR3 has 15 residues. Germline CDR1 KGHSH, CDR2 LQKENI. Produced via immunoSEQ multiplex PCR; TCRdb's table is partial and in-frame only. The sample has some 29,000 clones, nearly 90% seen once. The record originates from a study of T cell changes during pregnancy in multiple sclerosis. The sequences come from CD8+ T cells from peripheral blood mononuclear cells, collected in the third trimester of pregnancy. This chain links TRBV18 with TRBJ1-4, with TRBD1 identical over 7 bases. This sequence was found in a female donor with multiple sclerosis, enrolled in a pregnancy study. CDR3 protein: CASSPGDSINEKLFF. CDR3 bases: TGTGCCAGCTCACCCGGGGACAGCATTAATGAAAAACTGTTTTTT.